These 25 T cell receptor beta chains originate from one sample sequenced in a study of beta chain features in type 1 diabetes. Expressed TCRB transcripts were sequenced because the isolated RNA had all been reverse transcribed beforehand. This table comes from immunoSEQ multiplex PCR, and its TCRdb copy is limited to in-frame clones, with some not included. Of some 900,000 clones in the sample, 17% are singletons; the top ten hold 0.02% to 0.025%. What was sequenced was naive CD4+ T cells from blood. The source is a woman under 30 in good health.

The rearrangement joins TRBV6-1 to TRBJ1-5, with a tentative D call TRBD1 (6 bases). CDR3 size: 14 residues. Germline V gene data show CDR1 as MNHNS and CDR2 as SASEGT. V lost 5 bases, J lost 2 bases, and 10 bases lay in between. The DNA for the CDR3 is TGTGCCAGCAGTAGGGGGGGCGGCAATCAGCCCCAGCATTTT. It yields the protein CASSRGGGNQPQHF.

The chain couples TRBV28 to TRBJ2-5, with a possible D match to TRBD2 (6 bases). This CDR3 has 13 residues. Germline V gene lookup returns CDR1 MDHEN and CDR2 SYDVKM. V shed 8 bases and J shed 5 bases, with 15 bases lying between them. CDR3 loop: CASHGGVRETQYF. The CDR3 DNA reads TGTGCCAGCCACGGCGGGGTGAGGGAGACCCAGTACTTC.

This clone appeared a few times. The chain carries TRBV5-6 and TRBJ2-2, with D unresolved. V dropped 3 bases and J dropped 2 bases, with 11 bases sitting between them. The CDR3 loop spans 15 amino acids. CDR1 and CDR2 (germline): SGHDT, YYEEEE. CDR3 loop: CASSSLRDNTGELFF. The CDR3 nucleotides are TGTGCCAGCAGCTCCCTAAGGGATAACACCGGGGAGCTGTTTTTT.

The chain links TRBV7-9 to TRBJ1-2, with a possible D match to TRBD1 (5 bases). Germline assignment: CDR1 SEHNR and CDR2 FQNEAQ (reference sequence). V lost 5 bases and J lost 4, with 17 bases in between. The CDR3 runs to 15 residues. CDR3: CASSPPGAFSYGYTF. The DNA of the CDR3 is TGTGCCAGCAGCCCTCCCGGGGCCTTTTCCTATGGCTACACCTTC.

The chain couples TRBV28 to TRBJ2-1; 8 bases line up with TRBD2. The length of the CDR3 is 16 residues. Germline V gene lookup returns CDR1 MDHEN and CDR2 SYDVKM. V trimming: 2 bases; J trimming: 6 bases; junction bases outside the gene matches: 9. CDR3 bases: TGTGCCAGCAGTTTAGGGGCTGCGAGCGGGAGCAATGAGCAGTTCTTC. Translation gives CASSLGAASGSNEQFF.

The rearrangement links TRBV4-2 to TRBJ2-3, with no clear D. The CDR3 extends over 14 amino acids. The germline V gene has CDR1 LGHNA and CDR2 YNFKEQ. The V end was cut by 0 bases, the J end by 8 bases, with 12 bases between. DNA of the CDR3: TGTGCCAGCAGCCAAGATATCCCGGCCAGTACGCAGTATTTT. Residues: CASSQDIPASTQYF.

This clone was seen only a few times. The rearrangement joins TRBV28 to TRBJ2-1, with TRBD1 identical over 10 bases. This CDR3 has 16 residues. The V gene's germline CDR1 is MDHEN and CDR2 SYDVKM. Trimming took 3 bases from V and 8 from J; bases not matched to a gene: 10. Here the CDR3 reads CASSLDTLGQGYEQFF. CDR3 in DNA: TGTGCCAGCAGTTTGGACACCCTGGGACAGGGGTATGAGCAGTTCTTC.

The chain employs TRBV28 and TRBJ2-7; D unclear. The length of the CDR3 is 15 residues. CDR1 is MDHEN and CDR2 is SYDVKM in the germline V gene. Between the trimmed V and J ends, which lost 5 bases and 2 bases, there was a span of 16 bases. Here the CDR3 DNA reads TGTGCCAGCAGTCGTCCGGGCCCGAAAACCTACGAGCAGTACTTC. Its protein product is CASSRPGPKTYEQYF. Drawing the rest from reference TRBV28 and TRBJ2-7, the complete variable domain is DVKVTQSSRYLVKRTGEKVFLECVQDMDHENMFWYRQDPGLGLRLIYFSYDVKMKEKGDIPEGYSVSREKKERFSLILESASTNQTSMYLCASSRPGPKTYEQYFGPGTRLTVT.

About this clone itself: The sample has other DNA sequences that encode this CDR3 too. The chain combines TRBV5-1 with TRBJ2-1; D not certain. The V end was cut by 1 base, the J end by 0 bases, with 8 bases between. CDR3 length: 15 amino acids. Germline CDR1 is SGHRS and CDR2 is YFSETQ. CDR3 sequence: CASSLSPSSYNEQFF. For the CDR3, the DNA is TGCGCCAGCAGCTTGAGCCCGAGCTCCTACAATGAGCAGTTCTTC.

The sample holds a few counts of this clone. The J gene is TRBJ2-5, the V gene TRBV29-1; maybe TRBD1 (6 bases). Germline V gene data show CDR1 as SQVTM and CDR2 as ANQGSEA. The V end was cut by 4 bases, the J end by 5 bases, with 8 bases between. The CDR3 contains 11 residues. The CDR3 region is CSVGGGETQYF. CDR3 in DNA: TGCAGCGTTGGAGGGGGTGAGACCCAGTACTTC.

This clone was counted a few times. The chain joins TRBV6-6 to TRBJ1-5; the D is unclear. V was shortened by 2 bases and J by 6 bases, with 8 bases between the two germline ends. Germline loops: CDR1 MNHNY, CDR2 SVGAGI (reference sequence). This CDR3 has 13 residues. CDR3 nucleotide sequence: TGTGCCAGCAGTTACAGGGTCACTCAGCCCCAGCATTTT. It codes for CASSYRVTQPQHF.

This chain links TRBV27 with TRBJ2-3; D ambiguous. The CDR3 totals 13 residues. Per the germline V gene, CDR1 is MNHEY and CDR2 is SMNVEV (reference sequence). Trimming cost V 0 bases and J 6 bases, with 7 bases left between them. The CDR3 loop reads CASSLSFPDTQYF. CDR3 DNA: TGTGCCAGCAGTTTATCTTTCCCCGATACGCAGTATTTT.

The chain employs TRBV7-9 and TRBJ2-7; TRBD1 might be the D (6 bases). Trimming stripped 5 bases from V and 2 bases from J, with 13 bases between. The germline V gene encodes CDR1 SEHNR and CDR2 FQNEAQ (reference sequence). CDR3 length equals 14 residues. CDR3 DNA: TGTGCCAGCAGCGCATCGGGACAAACCTACGAGCAGTACTTC. Protein product: CASSASGQTYEQYF.

J is TRBJ2-3 and V is TRBV7-3; 11 bases agree with TRBD2. V gave up 0 bases and J gave up 5 bases; unmatched junction bases: 10. The CDR3 consists of 18 residues. Germline lookup yields CDR1 SGHTA and CDR2 FQGTGA. This CDR3 is CASSLTLAGGRKGDTQYF. The DNA for the CDR3 is TGTGCCAGCAGCTTAACGTTAGCGGGAGGGCGAAAAGGAGATACGCAGTATTTT.

This clone was seen more than once but under ten times. V and J are TRBV5-4 and TRBJ1-2, with 8 bases that match TRBD1. The V gene's germline CDR1 is SGHNT and CDR2 YYREEE (reference sequence). Losses at the gene ends were 1 base for V and 6 bases for J; bases not matched to a gene: 11. There are 16 residues in the CDR3. CDR3 sequence reads: CASSLPGQGYKDGYTF. DNA for the CDR3: TGTGCCAGCAGCTTGCCCGGACAGGGCTATAAGGATGGCTACACCTTC. Full variable domain (remainder filled in from reference TRBV5-4 and TRBJ1-2): ETGVTQSPTHLIKTRGQQVTLRCSSQSGHNTVSWYQQALGQGPQFIFQYYREEENGRGNFPPRFSGLQFPNYSSELNVNALELDDSALYLCASSLPGQGYKDGYTFGSGTRLTVV.

This clone was counted many times. This rearrangement joins TRBV14 to TRBJ2-4, with a weak D call TRBD2 (7 bases). Germline CDR1 SGHDN, CDR2 FVKESK. CDR3 size: 14 residues. The ends were cut back, 5 bases at V and 8 bases at J, with 16 bases in the middle. CDR3 DNA: TGTGCCAGCAGCGCGGGGGCCACAGGATACATTCAGTACTTC. This sequence encodes CASSAGATGYIQYF.

The genes are TRBV29-1 and TRBJ2-3, with 10 bases lining up with TRBD2. The junction had 7 bases not matched to a gene; V was cut back by 3 bases and J by 1 base. The CDR3 spans 16 residues. CDR1 and CDR2 (germline): SQVTM, ANQGSEA. Written as DNA, the CDR3 is TGCAGCGTTGACTTGCTAGCGGGAGAAGGCACAGATACGCAGTATTTT. Encoded protein: CSVDLLAGEGTDTQYF.

Here the CDR3 reads CASSALGWDTEAFF. CDR3 in DNA: TGTGCCAGCAGCGCACTAGGATGGGACACTGAAGCTTTCTTT. The chain employs TRBV6-1 and TRBJ1-1; no clear D. The CDR3 has 14 residues. V lost 6 bases to trimming and J lost 3 bases, with 14 bases between them. Per the germline V gene, CDR1 is MNHNS and CDR2 is SASEGT.

V and J are TRBV6-1 and TRBJ2-4; D is perhaps TRBD2 (5 bases). Trimming took off 3 bases at V and 7 bases at J, with 22 bases between the two ends. This CDR3 contains 17 residues. Germline CDR1 MNHNS, CDR2 SASEGT. The CDR3: CASSDRSSRESRNIQYF. DNA of the CDR3: TGTGCCAGCAGTGATAGGAGTTCAAGGGAGTCAAGGAACATTCAGTACTTC.

This rearrangement joins TRBV6-1 to TRBJ1-1; no definite D call. CDR1 and CDR2 from the germline V gene are MNHNS and SASEGT. Trimming removed 2 bases at V and 1 base at J, with 5 bases between. This CDR3 has 13 amino acids. The CDR3 DNA reads as TGTGCCAGCAGTGAATCTAGGAACACTGAAGCTTTCTTT. Its translation: CASSESRNTEAFF.

The rearrangement joins TRBV7-9 to TRBJ2-1; 8 nucleotides agree with TRBD2. V was clipped by 3 bases and J by 5 bases; unmatched bases: 18. The CDR3 totals 19 residues. Germline V CDR1 and CDR2: SEHNR, FQNEAQ (reference sequence). The CDR3 DNA is TGTGCCAGCAGCTTTCCCACAAGTCGAGCGGGAGCACCCCACAATGAGCAGTTCTTC. Encoded protein: CASSFPTSRAGAPHNEQFF.

This clone was detected a few times. The chain recombines TRBV7-6 with TRBJ1-4, with D maybe TRBD1 (6 bases). The V end lost 2 bases, the J end lost 7 bases, and 20 bases lay between the germline ends. The CDR3 is 17 residues long. CDR1 and CDR2 from the germline V gene are SGHVS and FNYEAQ. The CDR3 reads CASSLSTGWTPGEKLFF. CDR3 nucleotide sequence: TGTGCCAGCAGCTTAAGTACAGGGTGGACCCCTGGTGAAAAACTGTTTTTT.

The sample holds a few counts of this clone. The chain joins TRBV5-6 to TRBJ1-2; no clear D gene. Germline loops: CDR1 SGHDT, CDR2 YYEEEE. The CDR3 runs to 12 residues. V was pared by 2 bases and J by 10 bases, with 12 bases between. The CDR3, as DNA: TGTGCCAGCAGCTTTGGGATTGGAACCTACACCTTC. This encodes CASSFGIGTYTF.

The rearrangement links TRBV28 to TRBJ2-7; D ambiguous. The CDR3 is made up of 12 amino acids. Trimming took 4 bases from V and 3 from J, leaving 7 bases between them. CDR1 is MDHEN, CDR2 SYDVKM, per germline. CDR3 sequence: CASSSKLYEQYF. The DNA for the CDR3 is TGTGCCAGCAGTTCAAAGCTCTACGAGCAGTACTTC.

In the case of this clone: The sample carries other DNA sequences with the same CDR3. The genes are TRBV28 and TRBJ2-7, with 8 bases lining up with TRBD1. Germline V CDR1 and CDR2: MDHEN, SYDVKM. The CDR3 loop spans 15 amino acids. Trimming removed 5 bases from V and 3 bases from J; junction bases left unmatched: 9. The CDR3 nucleotides read TGTGCCAGCAGTAGTTCCGGGACAGGCGTCTACGAGCAGTACTTC. It translates to CASSSSGTGVYEQYF.